The next 6 T cell receptor beta chains were all read from a single sample in a study of T cells after somatic rescue of genetic block. The method was immunoSEQ multiplex PCR; TCRdb's version includes in-frame clones alone and lacks a portion of them. The sample holds 70,000 or so clones; about 90% are singletons and the top ten take about 3%. Material: peripheral blood mononuclear cells (PBMCs). All receptors come from a man aged 35 to 55.

The chain couples TRBV6-1 to TRBJ2-7; D is unclear. Trimming removed 2 bases at V and 2 bases at J, with 10 bases between. This CDR3 spans 14 amino acids. Germline values: CDR1 MNHNS, CDR2 SASEGT. The CDR3 loop is CASSESQVTYEQYF. The CDR3 DNA sequence: TGTGCCAGCAGTGAAAGCCAGGTAACCTACGAGCAGTACTTC.

The chain carries TRBV18 and TRBJ1-1; no clear D gene. Germline CDR1 is KGHSH and CDR2 is LQKENI. The V gene lost 2 bases and the J gene lost 0 bases, with 10 bases spanning the gap. This CDR3 contains 15 residues. The CDR3 spells CASSPIDRLNTEAFF. In nucleotides, the CDR3 is TGTGCCAGCTCACCAATCGACCGATTGAACACTGAAGCTTTCTTT.

The V gene is TRBV6-6, the J gene TRBJ1-2; 12 bases map to TRBD1. The CDR3 runs 15 residues. CDR1 is MNHNY and CDR2 is SVGAGI in the germline V gene (reference sequence). The V and J ends lost 2 bases and 7 bases, in that order; junction bases with no gene match: 5. The chain's CDR3 is CASSYGRDRGLGYTF. The CDR3 DNA follows: TGTGCCAGCAGTTACGGCCGGGACAGGGGGCTTGGCTACACCTTC.

V usage is TRBV19 and J usage is TRBJ1-5, with D hard to call. The germline V and J ends were trimmed by 0 bases and 0 bases, with 9 bases remaining between them. Germline loops: CDR1 LNHDA, CDR2 SQIVND (reference sequence). The CDR3 consists of 16 residues. The CDR3 DNA is TGTGCCAGTAGTATAGAACAGACACATAGCAATCAGCCCCAGCATTTT. Its translation is CASSIEQTHSNQPQHF. Full variable domain (remainder filled in from reference TRBV19 and TRBJ1-5): DGGITQSPKYLFRKEGQNVTLSCEQNLNHDAMYWYRQDPGQGLRLIYYSQIVNDFQKGDIAEGYSVSREKKESFPLTVTSAQKNPTAFYLCASSIEQTHSNQPQHFGDGTRLSIL.

V gene TRBV2 combines with J gene TRBJ1-1; a possible D gene is TRBD1 (6 bases). This CDR3 contains 13 residues. The V gene's germline CDR1 is SNHLY and CDR2 FYNNEI. Trimming stripped 6 bases from V and 5 bases from J, with 13 bases between. This chain's CDR3 is CASRRARGTEAFF. The CDR3 coding sequence is TGTGCCAGCAGGCGGGCCAGGGGTACTGAAGCTTTCTTT.

The chain recombines TRBV15 with TRBJ2-7, with TRBD1 as a possible D gene (5 bases). The germline CDR1 and CDR2 sequences are LNHNV and YYDKDF (reference sequence). The ends were cut back, 0 bases at V and 0 bases at J, with 9 bases in the middle. The CDR3 spans 15 residues. The CDR3 nucleotides are TGTGCCACCAGCAGAGACAGGGCCCCCTCCTACGAGCAGTACTTC. Translation: CATSRDRAPSYEQYF. Filled out from reference TRBV15 and TRBJ2-7, the complete variable domain reads DAMVIQNPRYQVTQFGKPVTLSCSQTLNHNVMYWYQQKSSQAPKLLFHYYDKDFNNEADTPDNFQSRRPNTSFCFLDIRSPGLGDTAMYLCATSRDRAPSYEQYFGPGTRLTVT.